The next 32 T cell receptor beta chains were all read from a single sample in a study of T cell responses to AZD1222 COVID-19 vaccine. Data came from immunoSEQ multiplex PCR; TCRdb stores just in-frame clones and leaves some out. The sample lists 190,000 or so clones, approximately 89% occurring once. The material sequenced was peripheral blood, taken 28 days after the second AZD1222 dose. The origin of the receptors is an adult who received the AZD1222 COVID-19 vaccine.

V gene TRBV30 combines with J gene TRBJ2-2, with D possibly TRBD2 on 7 matching bases. V dropped 3 bases and J dropped 9 bases, with 20 bases sitting between them. The CDR3 spans 15 residues. In germline, CDR1 is GTSNPN, CDR2 SVGIG (reference sequence). CDR3 amino acids: CAWRGGVAESRELFF. The CDR3 region has the DNA TGTGCCTGGAGAGGGGGGGTAGCGGAGAGCCGGGAGCTGTTTTTT.

In this sample, this clone turned up a few times. The chain is built from TRBV19 and TRBJ1-5, with a weak D call TRBD1 (5 bases). The CDR3 is 15 residues long. Germline V gives CDR1 LNHDA, CDR2 SQIVND (reference sequence). Trimming cost V 8 bases and J 4 bases, with 18 bases left between them. The CDR3 region is CASSWGSWGNQPQHF. The CDR3 nucleotides read TGTGCCAGTTCGTGGGGCTCATGGGGAAATCAGCCCCAGCATTTT.

CDR3 nucleotides: TGTGCCAGCAGCCAAAAGAGAGGGCCTAGATACAATGAGCAGTTCTTC. This sequence encodes CASSQKRGPRYNEQFF. The chain uses TRBV3-1 (or the pseudogene TRBV3-2) and TRBJ2-1; TRBD2 is a possible D gene (5 bases). In germline, CDR1 is LGHDT, CDR2 YNNKEL (reference sequence). The CDR3 spans 16 residues. Deletions cut 2 bases from V and 4 bases from J, with 15 bases between.

CDR3 amino acids: CASSLGHYGYTF. CDR3 bases: TGCGCCAGCAGCCTTGGGCACTATGGCTACACCTTC. The V gene is TRBV5-1, the J gene TRBJ1-2, with no clear D. The CDR3 is made up of 12 amino acids. Deletions cut 4 bases from V and 3 bases from J, with 7 bases between. The germline CDR1 and CDR2 sequences are SGHRS and YFSETQ.

This rearrangement joins TRBV19 to TRBJ1-5; tentatively, D is TRBD1 (6 bases). Germline V CDR1 and CDR2: LNHDA, SQIVND (reference sequence). V lost 4 bases, J lost 7 bases, and 14 bases lay in between. The CDR3 totals 14 residues. CDR3 in DNA: TGTGCCAGTAGTAAACAGGGTGGCGGCCAGCCCCAGCATTTT. This gives the protein CASSKQGGGQPQHF.

The chain carries TRBV19 and TRBJ1-2, with TRBD1 matching over 8 bases. The CDR3 is 15 residues long. Germline trimming cut 3 bases from V and 4 bases from J; bases unmatched to any gene: 7. Per germline, CDR1 LNHDA and CDR2 SQIVND (reference sequence). The CDR3 is CASSIQGAFPYGYTF. The CDR3 region has the DNA TGTGCCAGTAGTATCCAGGGGGCATTCCCCTATGGCTACACCTTC.

The chain joins TRBV10-2 to TRBJ1-1; 8 bases line up with TRBD1. The CDR3 runs 15 residues. CDR1 and CDR2 (germline): WSHSY, SAAADI. The J segment lost 3 bases and the V segment lost 3 bases, leaving 6 bases of the junction unmatched. This chain's CDR3 is CASSDPQGAYTEAFF. For the CDR3, the DNA is TGCGCCAGCAGTGACCCCCAGGGGGCGTACACTGAAGCTTTCTTT.

This clone was observed once. The CDR3 here is CASSFYRGGIQYF. The CDR3 coding sequence is TGTGCCAGCAGTTTCTACAGGGGTGGCATTCAGTACTTC. The J gene is TRBJ2-4, the V gene TRBV28; 7 bases are a match to TRBD1. CDR3 length equals 13 residues. V shed 3 bases, J shed 9 bases, and the junction held 5 bases outside the gene matches. CDR1 and CDR2 from the germline V gene are MDHEN and SYDVKM.

The chain links TRBV9 to TRBJ2-3, with 8 bases lining up with TRBD1. J lost 2 bases, V lost 3 bases, and 8 bases had no gene match. This CDR3 is 16 amino acids long. The germline CDR1 and CDR2 sequences are SGDLS and YYNGEE. The CDR3 loop reads CASSADRGLYTDTQYF. In nucleotides, the CDR3 is TGTGCCAGCAGCGCCGACAGGGGCCTTTACACAGATACGCAGTATTTT.

Comment on this clone: One junction end does not reproduce the germline sequence, and a read error may be involved. The rearrangement uses TRBV27 and TRBJ2-1; TRBD2 agrees at 10 bases. The CDR3 runs 20 residues. CDR1 is MNHEY and CDR2 is SMNVEV in the germline V gene (reference sequence). CDR3 in amino acids: CASSLSGTSEVFGRRNEQFF. CDR3 DNA sequence: TGTGCCAGCAGTCTATCCGGGACTAGCGAGGTCTTCGGTCGGAGGAATGAGCAGTTCTTC.

The chain uses TRBV27 and TRBJ1-5; D is possibly TRBD1 (5 bases). Germline V gives CDR1 MNHEY, CDR2 SMNVEV (reference sequence). Trimming took 5 bases from V and 3 from J, leaving 11 bases between them. CDR3 length equals 14 residues. The chain's CDR3 is CASSEGRINQPQHF. The CDR3 bases are TGTGCCAGCAGTGAGGGACGGATCAATCAGCCCCAGCATTTT.

This chain joins TRBV7-8 and TRBJ2-3, with 9 nucleotides matching TRBD2. Losses at the gene ends were 5 bases for V and 2 bases for J; bases not matched to a gene: 8. The CDR3 is 16 residues long. The germline CDR1 and CDR2 sequences are SGHVS and FQNEAQ. CDR3 loop: CASSTSSGKVTDTQYF. CDR3 in DNA: TGTGCCAGCAGCACCTCTAGCGGGAAGGTCACAGATACGCAGTATTTT.

The rearrangement joins TRBV19 to TRBJ2-1; D might be TRBD2 (5 bases). The V end lost 7 bases, the J end lost 6 bases, and 13 bases lay between the germline ends. CDR1 is LNHDA, CDR2 SQIVND, per germline (reference sequence). The CDR3 is 13 residues long. The CDR3 is CASNLRVGNEQFF. CDR3 bases: TGTGCCAGTAACCTGAGGGTCGGCAATGAGCAGTTCTTC.

This chain links TRBV7-2 with TRBJ2-1; D gene ambiguous. The germline CDR1 and CDR2 sequences are SGHTA and FQGNSA. V gave up 5 bases and J gave up 0 bases, with 11 bases separating them. The CDR3 is made up of 15 amino acids. The CDR3 region has the DNA TGTGCCAGCAGCGTAACTTTCGTCTCCTACAATGAGCAGTTCTTC. Its protein product is CASSVTFVSYNEQFF.

This clone was detected only a few times. The chain links TRBV2 to TRBJ2-3; 11 bases fit TRBD2. Germline V CDR1 and CDR2: SNHLY, FYNNEI. With 5 bases clipped from V and 3 bases from J, the junction kept 7 bases outside the gene matches. The CDR3 runs to 16 residues. Here the CDR3 DNA reads TGTGCCAGCAGTTTCCAAGGACTAGCGGGTACAGATACGCAGTATTTT. It specifies CASSFQGLAGTDTQYF.

This clone has just a few counts. The gene calls are TRBV19 and TRBJ1-1; tentative D call: TRBD1 (5 bases). Trimming took 3 bases from V and 7 from J, leaving 9 bases between them. The germline CDR1 and CDR2 sequences are LNHDA and SQIVND (reference sequence). The CDR3 has 12 residues. CDR3 sequence reads: CASSIAQGEAFF. The CDR3 nucleotides read TGTGCCAGTAGTATCGCTCAGGGTGAAGCTTTCTTT.

The J gene is TRBJ1-5, the V gene TRBV4-2; weak D call: TRBD1 (5 bases). The CDR3 length is 16 residues. The V and J ends lost 1 base and 1 base respectively, with 11 bases between them. Germline CDR1 LGHNA, CDR2 YNFKEQ. The CDR3 here is CASSQALRDSNQPQHF. CDR3 DNA: TGTGCCAGCAGCCAAGCCCTCCGGGACAGCAATCAGCCCCAGCATTTT.

The genes are TRBV29-1 and TRBJ1-2; TRBD1 matches 7 bases. The CDR3 covers 14 residues. The germline CDR1 and CDR2 sequences are SQVTM and ANQGSEA. With 0 bases clipped from V and 4 bases from J, the junction kept 5 bases outside the gene matches. CDR3 in amino acids: CSVEEADRLYGYTF. The CDR3 DNA is TGCAGCGTTGAAGAGGCGGACAGGCTCTATGGCTACACCTTC.

The chain links TRBV14 to TRBJ2-7; 7 nucleotides match TRBD2. Germline values: CDR1 SGHDN, CDR2 FVKESK. This CDR3 has 14 amino acids. V shed 1 base, J shed 2 bases, and the junction held 2 bases outside the gene matches. The CDR3 spells CASSQVAGPYEQYF. DNA for the CDR3: TGTGCCAGCAGCCAAGTAGCGGGTCCCTACGAGCAGTACTTC. Full variable domain (rest looked up from reference TRBV14 and TRBJ2-7): EAGVTQFPSHSVIEKGQTVTLRCDPISGHDNLYWYRRVMGKEIKFLLHFVKESKQDESGMPNNRFLAERTGGTYSTLKVQPAELEDSGVYFCASSQVAGPYEQYFGPGTRLTVT.

The chain uses TRBV4-1 and TRBJ1-1; 9 bases line up with TRBD1. Germline-derived CDR1 and CDR2 are MGHRA and YSYEKL. The CDR3 totals 19 residues. The junction had 17 bases not matched to a gene; V was cut back by 4 bases and J by 2 bases. As DNA, the CDR3 is TGCGCCAGCAGCCGGAGGAGTACCGGGACAGGGTCCCCAAACACTGAAGCTTTCTTT. Its translation is CASSRRSTGTGSPNTEAFF.

V gene TRBV19 combines with J gene TRBJ2-2; perhaps D is TRBD1 or TRBD2 (5 bases each). CDR1 and CDR2 (germline): LNHDA, SQIVND (reference sequence). The CDR3 runs to 17 residues. The V end lost 6 bases, the J end lost 2 bases, and 19 bases lay between the germline ends. DNA for the CDR3: TGTGCCAGTAGCCCAACGACAACGGGACCCAACACCGGGGAGCTGTTTTTT. Translation gives CASSPTTTGPNTGELFF.

CDR3 in amino acids: CASSIEGRRYTF. The CDR3, as DNA: TGTGCCAGTAGTATCGAGGGCCGCCGCTACACCTTC. The rearrangement uses TRBV19 and TRBJ1-2; D is ambiguous. The CDR3 runs to 12 residues. Trimming left V 3 bases short and J 9 bases short, with 11 bases between. CDR1 LNHDA and CDR2 SQIVND come from the germline V gene (reference sequence).

The V gene is TRBV15, the J gene TRBJ1-4; weak D call: TRBD1 (5 bases). Germline CDR1 LNHNV, CDR2 YYDKDF (reference sequence). V was clipped by 0 bases and J by 0 bases, with 8 bases between them. The CDR3 is made up of 16 amino acids. CDR3: CATSRDSGATNEKLFF. Here the CDR3 DNA reads TGTGCCACCAGCAGAGATTCGGGGGCAACTAATGAAAAACTGTTTTTT. Combining the CDR3 with reference TRBV15 and TRBJ1-4 gives the whole variable domain DAMVIQNPRYQVTQFGKPVTLSCSQTLNHNVMYWYQQKSSQAPKLLFHYYDKDFNNEADTPDNFQSRRPNTSFCFLDIRSPGLGDTAMYLCATSRDSGATNEKLFFGSGTQLSVL.

V is TRBV27 and J is TRBJ2-3; D possibly corresponds to TRBD1 (6 bases). CDR3 size: 14 residues. V was trimmed by 7 bases and J by 3 bases, leaving 14 bases between them. The germline CDR1 and CDR2 sequences are MNHEY and SMNVEV (reference sequence). CDR3 residues: CASNRGKGTDTQYF. CDR3 nucleotide sequence: TGTGCCAGCAATAGGGGGAAAGGGACAGATACGCAGTATTTT.

The chain is built from TRBV6-5 and TRBJ1-3; no clear D gene. Germline V CDR1 and CDR2: MNHEY, SVGAGI. V gave up 1 base and J gave up 3 bases, with 4 bases separating them. CDR3 size: 13 residues. The CDR3 region has the DNA TGTGCCAGCAGTTACTTGAGTGGAAACACCATATATTTT. It codes for CASSYLSGNTIYF.

This clone was observed once. The rearrangement uses TRBV6-5 and TRBJ1-4; D is undetermined. The V end lost 6 bases, the J end lost 1 base, and 6 bases lay between the germline ends. The CDR3 contains 13 residues. The germline V gene has CDR1 MNHEY and CDR2 SVGAGI. The CDR3 coding sequence is TGTGCCAGCAGGCGGTTAACTAATGAAAAACTGTTTTTT. Translating gives CASRRLTNEKLFF.

The genes are TRBV18 and TRBJ2-2; D is perhaps TRBD1 or TRBD2 (5 bases each). The germline CDR1 and CDR2 sequences are KGHSH and LQKENI. This CDR3 has 15 residues. Trimming took off 3 bases at V and 4 bases at J, with 12 bases between the two ends. CDR3 residues: CASSPVGTPTGELFF. CDR3 in DNA: TGTGCCAGCTCACCTGTTGGGACCCCCACCGGGGAGCTGTTTTTT.

This clone is a singleton in its sample. This sequence joins TRBV28 and TRBJ2-7; D remains ambiguous. The CDR3 totals 9 residues. V shed 8 bases and J shed 7 bases, with 6 bases lying between them. Germline V gene sequence: CDR1 MDHEN, CDR2 SYDVKM. The CDR3: CASAWEQYF. As DNA, the CDR3 is TGTGCCAGCGCGTGGGAGCAGTACTTC.

This clone was recorded once. The chain carries TRBV11-2 and TRBJ2-1, with unresolved D. The CDR3 is made up of 14 amino acids. Trimming cost V 5 bases and J 2 bases, with 10 bases left between them. Germline-derived CDR1 and CDR2 are SGHAT and FQNNGV. The CDR3 loop is CASSLNFAYNEQFF. CDR3 bases: TGTGCCAGCAGCCTCAACTTTGCCTACAATGAGCAGTTCTTC.

The gene calls are TRBV12-3 or TRBV12-4 and TRBJ1-1; D is unclear. The length of the CDR3 is 13 residues. V lost 2 bases, J lost 2 bases, and 6 bases lay in between. CDR3 residues: CASSLYENTEAFF. In nucleotides, the CDR3 is TGTGCCAGCAGTTTATACGAAAACACTGAAGCTTTCTTT.

This CDR3 reads CASSRDRYYGYTF. In nucleotides, the CDR3 is TGTGCCAGCAGTCGGGACAGATACTATGGCTACACCTTC. The V call is TRBV27, the J call TRBJ1-2; 7 positions match TRBD1. This CDR3 comprises 13 residues. Germline trimming cut 5 bases from V and 3 bases from J; bases unmatched to any gene: 3. Germline V gene sequence: CDR1 MNHEY, CDR2 SMNVEV (reference sequence).

This chain joins TRBV6-1 and TRBJ2-7, with D unclear. The CDR3 contains 12 residues. Deletions cut 3 bases from V and 3 bases from J, with 6 bases between. Germline V CDR1 and CDR2: MNHNS, SASEGT. The CDR3 DNA sequence: TGTGCCAGCAGTGAGGTTGGCTACGAGCAGTACTTC. Translating gives CASSEVGYEQYF.